This TCR beta chain derives from a study of blood T cells in healthy people across ages. The study's findings and limits: Estimated diversity across one million T cells was deemed an underestimate. CMV infection status of these donors was not known.

Germline loops: CDR1 SNHLY, CDR2 FYNNEI. Trimming removed 4 bases from V and 7 bases from J, with 7 bases in between. The CDR3 spans 11 residues. There are a few counts of this clonotype. Its antigen is undetermined. It was with a sample-barcoded 5' primer and a J-beta primer mix that a second PCR of roughly 7 to 12 cycles was run. MiXCR, run by TCRdb on the 5' RACE reads, gives a single entry per CDR3 protein. This sample has about 1.8 million distinct CDR3 sequences, with 49% found just once. Peripheral blood was drawn, ten milliliters per donor. The chain links TRBV2 to TRBJ1-2; possibly TRBD1 for D (6 bases). The material sequenced was blood. The clonotype comes from a woman aged 40 to 55 in good health. CDR3 sequence: CASSATGGYTF. CDR3 nucleotide sequence: TGTGCCAGCAGTGCGACAGGTGGCTACACCTTC.